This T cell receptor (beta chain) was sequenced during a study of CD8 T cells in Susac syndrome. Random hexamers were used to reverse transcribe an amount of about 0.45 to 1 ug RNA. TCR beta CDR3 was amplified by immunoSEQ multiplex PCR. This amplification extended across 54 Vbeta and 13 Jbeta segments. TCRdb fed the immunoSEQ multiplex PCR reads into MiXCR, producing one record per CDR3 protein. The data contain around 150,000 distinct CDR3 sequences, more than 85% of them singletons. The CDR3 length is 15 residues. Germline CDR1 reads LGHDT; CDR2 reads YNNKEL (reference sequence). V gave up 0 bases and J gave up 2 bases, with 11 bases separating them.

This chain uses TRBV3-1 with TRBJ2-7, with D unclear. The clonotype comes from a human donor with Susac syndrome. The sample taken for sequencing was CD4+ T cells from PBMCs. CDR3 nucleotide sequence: TGTGCCAGCAGCCAAGAGTCGTGGAACACCTACGAGCAGTACTTC. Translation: CASSQESWNTYEQYF.